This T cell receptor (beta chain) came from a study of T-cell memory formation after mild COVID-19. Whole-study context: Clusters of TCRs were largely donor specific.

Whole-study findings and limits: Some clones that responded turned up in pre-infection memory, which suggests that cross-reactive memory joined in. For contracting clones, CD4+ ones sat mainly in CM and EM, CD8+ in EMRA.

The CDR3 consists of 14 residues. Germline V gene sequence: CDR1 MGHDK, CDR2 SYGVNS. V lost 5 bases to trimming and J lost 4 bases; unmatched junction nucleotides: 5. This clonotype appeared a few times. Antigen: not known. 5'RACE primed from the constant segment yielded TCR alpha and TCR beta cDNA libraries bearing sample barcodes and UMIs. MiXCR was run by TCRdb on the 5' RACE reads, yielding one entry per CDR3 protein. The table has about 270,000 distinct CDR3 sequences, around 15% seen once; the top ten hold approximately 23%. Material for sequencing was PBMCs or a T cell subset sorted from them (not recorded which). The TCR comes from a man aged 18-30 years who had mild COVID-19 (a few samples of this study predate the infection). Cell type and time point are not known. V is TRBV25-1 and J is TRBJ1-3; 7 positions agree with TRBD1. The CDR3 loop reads CASSSRQGGNTIYF. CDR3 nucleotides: TGTGCCAGCAGTTCGCGACAGGGAGGAAACACCATATATTTT.